A single sample gave rise to the 32 T cell receptor beta chains below, sequenced in a study of control samples from healthy donors and cancer patients. Sequencing used immunoSEQ multiplex PCR; TCRdb keeps in-frame clones, though not all of them. This repertoire shows roughly 130,000 clones, approximately 94% found once; its top ten account for 1.5% to 2%. Sequencing was performed on PBMCs. Receptors originate from a man over 45 with head and neck cancer.

V gene TRBV4-1 combines with J gene TRBJ1-6; no reliable D call. Trimming left V 0 bases short and J 0 bases short, with 12 bases between. This CDR3 region has 18 residues. Germline V gene lookup returns CDR1 MGHRA and CDR2 YSYEKL. Written as DNA, the CDR3 is TGCGCCAGCAGCCAAGATTTGAGGGCGAGCTCCTATAATTCACCCCTCCACTTT. This sequence encodes CASSQDLRASSYNSPLHF.

The J gene is TRBJ2-5, the V gene TRBV7-2; 7 nucleotides align to TRBD2. This CDR3 is built from 13 residues. Germline values: CDR1 SGHTA, CDR2 FQGNSA. V was pared by 3 bases and J by 5 bases, with 3 bases of the junction left unmatched. The chain's CDR3 is CASSFQGGETQYF. Here the CDR3 DNA reads TGTGCCAGCAGCTTCCAGGGAGGGGAGACCCAGTACTTC.

V gene TRBV18 combines with J gene TRBJ2-7, with D uncertain. Trimming took 0 bases from V and 3 from J, leaving 6 bases between them. CDR1 and CDR2 from the germline V gene are KGHSH and LQKENI. The CDR3 is made up of 13 amino acids. CDR3 region: CASSPPENYEQYF. CDR3 nucleotide sequence: TGTGCCAGCTCACCACCGGAAAACTACGAGCAGTACTTC.

The J gene is TRBJ1-2, the V gene TRBV7-9, with D possibly TRBD1 on 6 matching bases. The V gene's germline CDR1 is SEHNR and CDR2 FQNEAQ (reference sequence). V was cut by 1 base and J by 1 base, with 13 bases left in between. CDR3 length: 16 residues. The CDR3 nucleotides are TGTGCCAGCAGCTTAGTATGGACAGCCCATAACTATGGCTACACCTTC. Translating it yields CASSLVWTAHNYGYTF.

The gene calls are TRBV20-1 and TRBJ2-3; TRBD2 matches 7 bases. The length of the CDR3 is 14 residues. V shed 3 bases and J 0 bases; nucleotides not matched to a gene: 3. Germline lookup yields CDR1 DFQATT and CDR2 SNEGSKA (reference sequence). CDR3 in amino acids: CSASGGVSTDTQYF. DNA for the CDR3: TGCAGTGCTAGTGGGGGGGTCAGCACAGATACGCAGTATTTT.

J is TRBJ2-1 and V is TRBV3-1 (or the pseudogene TRBV3-2), with 11 positions matching TRBD2. The CDR3 covers 16 residues. J lost 1 base, V lost 3 bases, and 2 bases had no gene match. Germline V CDR1 and CDR2: LGHDT, YNNKEL (reference sequence). The CDR3 DNA follows: TGTGCCAGCAGCCATGCTAGCGGGGGGTCCTACAATGAGCAGTTCTTC. It yields the protein CASSHASGGSYNEQFF.

The chain employs TRBV6-5 and TRBJ2-7; D is possibly TRBD1 (6 bases). V was cut by 8 bases and J by 2 bases, with 13 bases left in between. This CDR3 is 13 amino acids long. Germline V CDR1 and CDR2: MNHEY, SVGAGI. CDR3 loop: CASQTGTPYEQYF. The CDR3 DNA is TGTGCCAGCCAAACCGGGACACCCTACGAGCAGTACTTC.

The chain links TRBV9 to TRBJ2-3; TRBD2 matches 7 bases. This CDR3 is 14 amino acids long. V gave up 7 bases and J gave up 1 base; unmatched junction bases: 6. Germline V CDR1 and CDR2: SGDLS, YYNGEE. The CDR3 coding sequence is TGTGCCAGCGGACGTGGGAGGGGCACAGATACGCAGTATTTT. Its translation: CASGRGRGTDTQYF.

The chain has TRBV5-1 and TRBJ1-1; the match to TRBD1 covers 10 bases. CDR1 is SGHRS, CDR2 YFSETQ, per germline. V dropped 3 bases and J dropped 3; count of bases not matched to a gene: 2. The CDR3 length is 14 residues. The CDR3 bases are TGCGCCAGCAGCTGGACAGGGGGTTACACTGAAGCTTTCTTT. Protein product: CASSWTGGYTEAFF.

The chain is built from TRBV4-3 and TRBJ2-7, with TRBD2 matching over 10 bases. The V segment lost 3 bases and the J segment 4 bases; nucleotides outside the gene matches: 3. This CDR3 comprises 14 residues. CDR1 is LGHNA, CDR2 YSLEER, per germline. The CDR3: CASSHYSGGYEQYF. CDR3 sequence (DNA): TGCGCCAGCAGCCATTATAGCGGGGGGTACGAGCAGTACTTC.

The table lists this clone with a count of one. The chain links TRBV28 to TRBJ1-1, with TRBD1 identical over 9 bases. CDR3 size: 22 residues. After removal of 4 bases from V and 1 base from J, the junction contained 25 bases not matched to a gene. The germline gives CDR1 MDHEN, CDR2 SYDVKM. The CDR3 loop is CASSSYGWGDRAHLVGNTEAFF. In DNA form, the CDR3 reads TGTGCCAGCAGTTCTTATGGGTGGGGGGACAGGGCACATCTCGTAGGGAACACTGAAGCTTTCTTT.

The chain couples TRBV12-3 or TRBV12-4 to TRBJ2-3; D is undetermined. Between the trimmed V and J ends, which lost 4 bases and 6 bases, there was a span of 11 bases. This CDR3 region has 13 residues. The CDR3, as DNA: TGTGCCAGCAGTTCTGGGGATGGGGATACGCAGTATTTT. This encodes CASSSGDGDTQYF.

The V and J genes are TRBV19 and TRBJ1-5, with D tentatively TRBD1 (5 bases). The CDR3 spans 15 residues. V was shortened by 2 bases and J by 4 bases, with 12 bases between the two germline ends. In germline, CDR1 is LNHDA, CDR2 SQIVND (reference sequence). The DNA for the CDR3 is TGTGCCAGTAGTATAAAAGGGGAGGTTAATCAGCCCCAGCATTTT. Its protein is CASSIKGEVNQPQHF.

The count of this clone is one. The chain employs TRBV5-5 and TRBJ2-3; 8 bases match TRBD1. Losses at the gene ends were 4 bases for V and 1 base for J; bases not matched to a gene: 14. The CDR3 has 18 amino acids. Germline loops: CDR1 SGHKS, CDR2 YYEKEE (reference sequence). The CDR3 protein is CASSRTGTAPGGTDTQYF. DNA of the CDR3: TGTGCCAGCAGCAGGACAGGGACAGCGCCAGGAGGCACAGATACGCAGTATTTT. The full variable domain, rest sourced from reference TRBV5-5 and TRBJ2-3, is DAGVTQSPTHLIKTRGQQVTLRCSPISGHKSVSWYQQVLGQGPQFIFQYYEKEERGRGNFPDRFSARQFPNYSSELNVNALLLGDSALYLCASSRTGTAPGGTDTQYFGPGTRLTVL.

J is TRBJ2-2 and V is TRBV9, with D perhaps matching TRBD1 (6 bases). Germline CDR1 SGDLS, CDR2 YYNGEE. The CDR3 spans 18 residues. V was clipped by 0 bases and J by 2 bases, with 17 bases between them. This CDR3 reads CASSVARGDAGNTGELFF. CDR3 DNA sequence: TGTGCCAGCAGCGTAGCCAGGGGAGACGCTGGTAACACCGGGGAGCTGTTTTTT.

The rearrangement links TRBV3-1 (or the pseudogene TRBV3-2) to TRBJ2-7; 8 bases line up with TRBD1. Germline lookup yields CDR1 LGHDT and CDR2 YNNKEL (reference sequence). The junction had 8 bases not matched to a gene; V was cut back by 1 base and J by 3 bases. The CDR3 totals 16 residues. This CDR3 reads CASSQAPGQAYYEQYF. Written as DNA, the CDR3 is TGTGCCAGCAGCCAAGCCCCGGGACAGGCCTACTACGAGCAGTACTTC.

The chain links TRBV21-1 to TRBJ1-1. TRBV21-1 is an annotated pseudogene. The CDR3 covers 13 residues. In DNA form, the CDR3 reads TGTGCCAGCAGCGGTGGAGTGAACACTGAAGCTTTCTTT. Its translation is CASSGGVNTEAFF.

The rearrangement joins TRBV5-1 to TRBJ1-4; 7 nucleotides match TRBD1. The CDR3 runs 14 residues. The V gene end was trimmed by 4 bases and the J gene end by 6 bases; junction bases not matched to a gene: 6. Germline V gene data show CDR1 as SGHRS and CDR2 as YFSETQ. CDR3 DNA sequence: TGCGCCAGCAGCCCAGGGGGTGGGGATGAAAAACTGTTTTTT. It specifies CASSPGGGDEKLFF.

The chain has TRBV4-1 and TRBJ1-5; D ambiguous. This CDR3 is built from 14 residues. Looked up from germline, CDR1 is MGHRA and CDR2 is YSYEKL. The V end was cut by 1 base, the J end by 4 bases, with 8 bases between. CDR3 protein: CASSQVVINQPQHF. CDR3 coding DNA: TGCGCCAGCAGCCAAGTGGTCATTAATCAGCCCCAGCATTTT.

The CDR3 region is CASSSETGGYEQYF. For the CDR3, the DNA is TGTGCCAGCAGCTCCGAAACAGGGGGCTACGAGCAGTACTTC. V and J are TRBV5-5 and TRBJ2-7, with 8 bases fitting TRBD1. This CDR3 is 14 amino acids long. Germline CDR1 reads SGHKS; CDR2 reads YYEKEE (reference sequence). V trimming: 3 bases; J trimming: 3 bases; junction bases outside the gene matches: 5.

Notes on this clone: The sample carries other DNA sequences with the same CDR3. The gene calls are TRBV30 and TRBJ2-7; 7 bases map to TRBD1. CDR1 is GTSNPN, CDR2 SVGIG, per germline (reference sequence). Trimming took 2 bases from V and 4 from J; bases not matched to a gene: 2. The CDR3 consists of 12 residues. The CDR3 reads CAWSPGGYEQYF. CDR3 DNA: TGTGCCTGGAGTCCAGGGGGTTACGAGCAGTACTTC.

CDR3 sequence: CASSFQLYTEAFF. The CDR3 DNA reads TGTGCCAGCAGTTTTCAGTTATACACTGAAGCTTTCTTT. The chain has TRBV12-3 or TRBV12-4 and TRBJ1-1, with D unclear. Trimming took 3 bases from V and 3 from J, leaving 8 bases between them. The CDR3 runs 13 residues.

The J gene is TRBJ1-4, the V gene TRBV5-1, with D uncertain. The CDR3 runs to 16 residues. Trimming stripped 0 bases from V and 1 base from J, with 10 bases between. CDR1 and CDR2 from the germline V gene are SGHRS and YFSETQ. In DNA, the CDR3 is TGCGCCAGCAGCTTGGCCAGAGGTGGAACTAATGAAAAACTGTTTTTT. This codes for CASSLARGGTNEKLFF.

There are a few counts of this clone. The chain is built from TRBV6-2 or TRBV6-3 and TRBJ1-4; D call uncertain. This CDR3 is built from 12 residues. V was clipped by 6 bases and J by 8 bases, with 10 bases between them. The germline V gene encodes CDR1 MNHEY and CDR2 SVGEGT. CDR3 in DNA: TGTGCCAGCAGCTTGGACGGGGAAAAACTGTTTTTT. The encoded protein is CASSLDGEKLFF.

V gene TRBV6-5 combines with J gene TRBJ2-3; 7 nucleotides align to TRBD2. The CDR3 spans 15 residues. V shed 2 bases, J shed 5 bases, and the junction held 7 bases outside the gene matches. Germline V CDR1 and CDR2: MNHEY, SVGAGI. Here the CDR3 reads CASSYDSGMRDTQYF. The CDR3 DNA sequence: TGTGCCAGCAGTTACGACAGCGGGATGAGAGATACGCAGTATTTT.

The V and J genes are TRBV28 and TRBJ2-1; 7 nucleotides line up with TRBD1. J lost 4 bases, V lost 8 bases, and 8 bases had no gene match. The CDR3 has 14 amino acids. Germline values: CDR1 MDHEN, CDR2 SYDVKM. CDR3: CASSRGLIYNEQFF. Written as DNA, the CDR3 is TGTGCCAGCTCGAGGGGGCTTATTTACAATGAGCAGTTCTTC.

Written as DNA, the CDR3 is TGTGCCAGCAGCCTAGACGTGTACGGCACTGAAGCTTTCTTT. Its translation is CASSLDVYGTEAFF. The chain employs TRBV3-1 (or the pseudogene TRBV3-2) and TRBJ1-1; no clear D. Germline assignment: CDR1 LGHDT and CDR2 YNNKEL (reference sequence). CDR3 size: 14 residues. V shed 4 bases and J shed 4 bases, with 13 bases lying between them.

The V gene is TRBV7-8, the J gene TRBJ2-5; D is uncertain. Trimming removed 10 bases at V and 4 bases at J, with 13 bases between. This CDR3 has 12 amino acids. Germline V gene data show CDR1 as SGHVS and CDR2 as FQNEAQ. The CDR3 DNA is TGTGCCACCTCACAGCACGGAGAGACCCAGTACTTC. It is translated as CATSQHGETQYF.

The CDR3 sequence: CASSYMGRGANVLTF. CDR3 coding DNA: TGTGCCAGCAGTTATATGGGGAGAGGGGCCAACGTCCTGACTTTC. The chain joins TRBV6-2 or TRBV6-3 to TRBJ2-6, with a possible D match to TRBD2 (5 bases). The germline gives CDR1 MNHEY, CDR2 SVGEGT. CDR3 length equals 15 residues. Trimming cost V 3 bases and J 4 bases, with 10 bases left between them.

The V gene is TRBV14, the J gene TRBJ2-5; weak D call: TRBD2 (5 bases). The V end lost 0 bases, the J end lost 1 base, and 9 bases lay between the germline ends. The germline CDR1 and CDR2 sequences are SGHDN and FVKESK. The length of the CDR3 is 15 residues. The CDR3 DNA reads TGTGCCAGCAGCCAAGAAGCGGATTTCCAAGAGACCCAGTACTTC. It is translated as CASSQEADFQETQYF. Together with reference TRBV14 and TRBJ2-5, the CDR3 gives the full variable domain: EAGVTQFPSHSVIEKGQTVTLRCDPISGHDNLYWYRRVMGKEIKFLLHFVKESKQDESGMPNNRFLAERTGGTYSTLKVQPAELEDSGVYFCASSQEADFQETQYFGPGTRLLVL.

This chain links TRBV9 with TRBJ2-2; unclear D gene. The germline gives CDR1 SGDLS, CDR2 YYNGEE. V lost 5 bases and J lost 7, with 9 bases in between. The CDR3 contains 12 residues. CDR3 DNA: TGTGCCAGCAGGAAAGAAAACGGGGAGCTGTTTTTT. This translates into CASRKENGELFF.

This chain links TRBV18 with TRBJ1-2, with 7 nucleotides matching TRBD1. Germline V gene data show CDR1 as KGHSH and CDR2 as LQKENI. This CDR3 comprises 15 residues. V gave up 4 bases and J gave up 4 bases; unmatched junction bases: 9. The CDR3, as DNA: TGTGCCAGCTCACGAAGGGACAGCTTGTCCTATGGCTACACCTTC. Its protein is CASSRRDSLSYGYTF. Full variable domain (outside the CDR3, taken from reference TRBV18 and TRBJ1-2): NAGVMQNPRHLVRRRGQEARLRCSPMKGHSHVYWYRQLPEEGLKFMVYLQKENIIDESGMPKERFSAEFPKEGPSILRIQQVVRGDSAAYFCASSRRDSLSYGYTFGSGTRLTVV.